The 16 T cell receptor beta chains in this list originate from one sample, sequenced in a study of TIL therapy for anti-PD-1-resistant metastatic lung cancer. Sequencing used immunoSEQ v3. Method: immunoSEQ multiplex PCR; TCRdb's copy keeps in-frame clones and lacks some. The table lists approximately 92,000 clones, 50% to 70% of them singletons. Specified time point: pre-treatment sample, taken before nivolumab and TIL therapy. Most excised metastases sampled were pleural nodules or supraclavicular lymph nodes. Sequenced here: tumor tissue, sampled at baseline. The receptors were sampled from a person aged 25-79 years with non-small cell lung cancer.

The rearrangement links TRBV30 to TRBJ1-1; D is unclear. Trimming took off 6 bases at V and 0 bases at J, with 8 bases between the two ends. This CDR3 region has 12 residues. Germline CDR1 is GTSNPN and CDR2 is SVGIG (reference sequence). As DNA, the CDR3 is TGTGCCTGCGGGCAGATGAACACTGAAGCTTTCTTT. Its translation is CACGQMNTEAFF. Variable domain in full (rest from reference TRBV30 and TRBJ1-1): SQTIHQWPATLVQPVGSPLSLECTVEGTSNPNLYWYRQAAGRGLQLLFYSVGIGQISSEVPQNLSASRPQDRQFILSSKKLLLSDSGFYLCACGQMNTEAFFGQGTRLTVV.

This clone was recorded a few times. The CDR3 reads CASSQSWNPRLGGELFF. The DNA of the CDR3 is TGTGCCAGCAGCCAAAGTTGGAATCCAAGGTTGGGAGGGGAGCTGTTTTTT. The rearrangement joins TRBV3-1 (or the pseudogene TRBV3-2) to TRBJ2-2; D is unclear. Trimming cost V 2 bases and J 8 bases, with 21 bases left between them. Per the germline V gene, CDR1 is LGHDT and CDR2 is YNNKEL (reference sequence). This CDR3 has 17 amino acids.

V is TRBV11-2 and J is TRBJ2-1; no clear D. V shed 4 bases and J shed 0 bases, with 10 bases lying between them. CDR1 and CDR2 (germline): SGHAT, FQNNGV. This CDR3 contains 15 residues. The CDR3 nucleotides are TGTGCCAGCAGCTCCGCGCGGCCCTCCTACAATGAGCAGTTCTTC. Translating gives CASSSARPSYNEQFF.

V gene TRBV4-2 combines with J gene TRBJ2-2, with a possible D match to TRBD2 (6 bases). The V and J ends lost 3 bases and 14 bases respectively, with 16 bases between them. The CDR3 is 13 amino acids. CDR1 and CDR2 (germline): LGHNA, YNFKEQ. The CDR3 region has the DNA TGTGCCAGCAGCCAGGGGACTCCAAAGCTTCTGTTTTTT. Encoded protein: CASSQGTPKLLFF.

The CDR3 nucleotides are TGTGCCAGCAGCCCCCCGACATCGAACTATGGCTACACCTTC. Its translation: CASSPPTSNYGYTF. The V call is TRBV28, the J call TRBJ1-2; D unclear. V gave up 6 bases and J gave up 2 bases, with 13 bases separating them. The CDR3 extends over 14 amino acids. Germline assignment: CDR1 MDHEN and CDR2 SYDVKM.

This chain's CDR3 is CASSIGQKETQYF. The CDR3 nucleotides read TGTGCCAGCAGCATTGGACAGAAAGAGACCCAGTACTTC. This chain connects TRBV5-4 to TRBJ2-5, with D perhaps TRBD1 (6 bases). The ends were cut back, 4 bases at V and 3 bases at J, with 10 bases in the middle. Germline values: CDR1 SGHNT, CDR2 YYREEE (reference sequence). The CDR3 is made up of 13 amino acids.

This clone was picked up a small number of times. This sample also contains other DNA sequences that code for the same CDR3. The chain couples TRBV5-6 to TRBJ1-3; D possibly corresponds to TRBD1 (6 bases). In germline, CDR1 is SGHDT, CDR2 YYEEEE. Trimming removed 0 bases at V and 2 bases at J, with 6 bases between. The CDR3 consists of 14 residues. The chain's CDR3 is CASSLGQAGNTIYF. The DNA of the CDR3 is TGTGCCAGCAGCTTGGGACAGGCTGGAAACACCATATATTTT.

The CDR3 coding sequence is TGTGCCAGCTCACCATCACCCCCGGAGGCCTACGAGCAGTACTTC. Translated: CASSPSPPEAYEQYF. The gene calls are TRBV18 and TRBJ2-7, with a tentative D call TRBD2 (5 bases). The V and J ends lost 2 bases and 2 bases respectively, with 13 bases between them. Germline V lookup: CDR1 KGHSH, CDR2 LQKENI. The CDR3 extends over 15 amino acids. Supplemented by reference TRBV18 and TRBJ2-7, the full variable domain reads NAGVMQNPRHLVRRRGQEARLRCSPMKGHSHVYWYRQLPEEGLKFMVYLQKENIIDESGMPKERFSAEFPKEGPSILRIQQVVRGDSAAYFCASSPSPPEAYEQYFGPGTRLTVT.

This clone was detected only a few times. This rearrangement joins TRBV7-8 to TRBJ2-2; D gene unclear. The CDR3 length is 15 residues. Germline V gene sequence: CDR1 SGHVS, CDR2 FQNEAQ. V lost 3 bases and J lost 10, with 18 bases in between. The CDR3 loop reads CASSFRGRVGVELFF. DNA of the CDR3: TGTGCCAGCAGCTTCCGCGGACGAGTTGGGGTGGAGCTGTTTTTT.

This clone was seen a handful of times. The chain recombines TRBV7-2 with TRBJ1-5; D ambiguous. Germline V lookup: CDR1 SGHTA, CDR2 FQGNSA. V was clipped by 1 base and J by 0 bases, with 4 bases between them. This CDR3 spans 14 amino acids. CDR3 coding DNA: TGTGCCAGCAGCTTAGATCCTAGCAATCAGCCCCAGCATTTT. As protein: CASSLDPSNQPQHF.

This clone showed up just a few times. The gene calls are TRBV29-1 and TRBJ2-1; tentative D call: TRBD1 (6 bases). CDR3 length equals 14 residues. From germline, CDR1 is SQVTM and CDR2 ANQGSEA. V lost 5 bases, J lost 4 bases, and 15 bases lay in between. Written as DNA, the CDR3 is TGCAGCGTTTCTCAGGGGACGGGTTACAATGAGCAGTTCTTC. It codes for CSVSQGTGYNEQFF.

The CDR3 DNA reads as TGTGCCAGCAGCCCGGGACAGGTAGTTACTGAAGCTTTCTTT. As protein: CASSPGQVVTEAFF. This chain uses TRBV11-2 with TRBJ1-1; the match to TRBD1 covers 8 bases. V lost 5 bases to trimming and J lost 5 bases; unmatched junction nucleotides: 7. The CDR3 runs to 14 residues. Germline V gives CDR1 SGHAT, CDR2 FQNNGV.

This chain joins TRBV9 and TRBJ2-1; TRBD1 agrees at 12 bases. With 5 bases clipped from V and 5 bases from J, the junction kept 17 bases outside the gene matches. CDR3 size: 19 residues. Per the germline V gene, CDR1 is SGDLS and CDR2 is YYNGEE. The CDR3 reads CASSPWGQGAAKGHNEQFF. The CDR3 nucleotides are TGTGCCAGCAGTCCATGGGGACAGGGGGCCGCAAAAGGCCACAATGAGCAGTTCTTC.

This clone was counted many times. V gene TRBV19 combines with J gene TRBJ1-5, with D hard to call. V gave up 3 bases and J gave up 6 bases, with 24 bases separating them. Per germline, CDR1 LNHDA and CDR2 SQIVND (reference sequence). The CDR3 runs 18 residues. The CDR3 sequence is CASSIFPPQVALAQPQHF. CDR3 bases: TGTGCCAGTAGTATTTTTCCGCCCCAAGTGGCTTTGGCTCAGCCCCAGCATTTT.

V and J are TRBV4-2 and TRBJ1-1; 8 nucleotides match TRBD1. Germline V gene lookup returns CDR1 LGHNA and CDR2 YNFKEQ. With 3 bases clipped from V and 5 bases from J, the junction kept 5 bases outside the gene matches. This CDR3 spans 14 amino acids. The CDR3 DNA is TGTGCCAGCAGCCAGGGACAGGCGGGGACTGAAGCTTTCTTT. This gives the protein CASSQGQAGTEAFF.

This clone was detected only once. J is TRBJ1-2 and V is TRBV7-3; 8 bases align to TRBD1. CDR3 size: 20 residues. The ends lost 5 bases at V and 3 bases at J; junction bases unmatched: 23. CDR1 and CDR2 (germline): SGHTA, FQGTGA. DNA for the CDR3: TGTGCCAGCAGCCCCATATGGTTGGACAGGGCTAACAGGGCCTACTATGGCTACACCTTC. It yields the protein CASSPIWLDRANRAYYGYTF. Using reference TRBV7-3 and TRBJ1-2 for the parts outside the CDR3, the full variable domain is GAGVSQTPSNKVTEKGKYVELRCDPISGHTALYWYRQSLGQGPEFLIYFQGTGAADDSGLPNDRFFAVRPEGSVSTLKIQRTERGDSAVYLCASSPIWLDRANRAYYGYTFGSGTRLTVV.